This T cell receptor beta chain was captured by sequencing in a study of blood T cell repertoires in COVID-19. Study at large: Samples came from the United States, Italy and Spain, spanning acute and convalescent COVID-19.

Repertoires were generated with immunoSEQ multiplex PCR, while TCRdb's copy carries only in-frame clones and drops some. The sample yields 130,000 to 150,000 clones, 75% to 90% seen once. This clone showed up just a few times. V was pared by 2 bases and J by 8 bases, with 7 bases between. Per the germline V gene, CDR1 is SGHRS and CDR2 is YFSETQ. This CDR3 contains 12 residues. The receptor was derived from a woman aged 50 to 60 with acute or convalescent COVID-19. This chain uses TRBV5-1 with TRBJ2-2; no firm D call. Sequenced input: peripheral blood. CDR3 in DNA: TGCGCCAGCAGCTTCGTGGCAGGGGAGCTGTTTTTT. It codes for CASSFVAGELFF.